Each of the 20 T cell receptor beta chains below was sequenced from the same sample in a study of cytomegalovirus exposure and HLA in healthy donors. The PCR employed 60 Vbeta primers together with 13 Jbeta primers. Assay: immunoSEQ multiplex PCR; the TCRdb copy retains only in-frame clones and omits some. The sample yields around 170,000 clones, more than 70% seen once. Source material: PBMCs. All receptors come from a girl aged 10-17 years in good health and CMV-seronegative.

The CDR3 sequence is CASSLGVAGGPDTQYF. The DNA of the CDR3 is TGCGCCAGCAGCCTGGGAGTAGCGGGGGGGCCGGATACGCAGTATTTT. This chain links TRBV4-1 with TRBJ2-3; 11 bases line up with TRBD2. The CDR3 contains 16 residues. The germline CDR1 and CDR2 sequences are MGHRA and YSYEKL. V shed 4 bases, J shed 6 bases, and the junction held 9 bases outside the gene matches.

The chain links TRBV20-1 to TRBJ1-1, with D perhaps TRBD1 (5 bases). Germline CDR1 DFQATT, CDR2 SNEGSKA (reference sequence). This CDR3 is built from 11 residues. Trimming pared 7 bases from V and 3 bases from J, leaving 9 bases between. The CDR3 nucleotides are TGCAGTGTCGGGGGGGACACTGAAGCTTTCTTT. This codes for CSVGGDTEAFF.

This clone has only a few counts. V and J are TRBV18 and TRBJ1-5, with TRBD1 matching 7 bases. CDR3 size: 16 residues. Germline values: CDR1 KGHSH, CDR2 LQKENI. J gave up 4 bases and V 5 bases, and 11 bases lay outside the gene matches. This chain's CDR3 is CASSSRTGTNNQPQHF. DNA for the CDR3: TGTGCCAGCTCAAGCAGGACAGGTACTAATAATCAGCCCCAGCATTTT. Using reference TRBV18 and TRBJ1-5 for the parts outside the CDR3, the full variable domain is NAGVMQNPRHLVRRRGQEARLRCSPMKGHSHVYWYRQLPEEGLKFMVYLQKENIIDESGMPKERFSAEFPKEGPSILRIQQVVRGDSAAYFCASSSRTGTNNQPQHFGDGTRLSIL.

This rearrangement joins TRBV13 to TRBJ1-3, with a weak D call TRBD1 (6 bases). The CDR3 spans 14 residues. Germline CDR1 is PRHDT and CDR2 is FYEKMQ (reference sequence). The ends were cut back, 5 bases at V and 5 bases at J, with 13 bases in the middle. Here the CDR3 reads CASSLTGLRNTIYF. The DNA of the CDR3 is TGTGCCAGCAGCCTCACAGGGTTGAGAAACACCATATATTTT.

J is TRBJ2-7 and V is TRBV19; D not certain. CDR1 LNHDA and CDR2 SQIVND come from the germline V gene (reference sequence). Deletions cut 6 bases from V and 2 bases from J, with 5 bases between. This CDR3 has 11 amino acids. The CDR3 sequence is CASRSTYEQYF. CDR3 DNA sequence: TGTGCCAGTAGGAGCACCTACGAGCAGTACTTC.

This sequence joins TRBV2 and TRBJ2-7; D is uncertain. Trimming left V 3 bases short and J 1 base short, with 7 bases between. The CDR3 runs to 13 residues. Germline CDR1 and CDR2: SNHLY and FYNNEI. This chain's CDR3 is CASSDLTSYEQYF. The CDR3 nucleotides read TGTGCCAGCAGTGACTTAACTTCCTACGAGCAGTACTTC.

The J gene is TRBJ1-1, the V gene TRBV5-1, with 7 positions matching TRBD1. After removal of 3 bases from V and 9 bases from J, the junction contained 11 bases not matched to a gene. The CDR3 sequence is 14 residues long. Germline CDR1 and CDR2: SGHRS and YFSETQ. The CDR3 sequence is CASSWKQGQGKAFF. The DNA of the CDR3 is TGCGCCAGCAGCTGGAAACAGGGGCAGGGAAAAGCTTTCTTT.

This chain joins TRBV6-1 and TRBJ1-6; possible D gene TRBD1, 5 bases. CDR1 is MNHNS, CDR2 SASEGT, per germline. The length of the CDR3 is 14 residues. V was clipped by 6 bases and J by 7 bases, with 13 bases between them. The CDR3 region is CASSFREENSPLHF. Here the CDR3 DNA reads TGTGCCAGCAGCTTCAGGGAGGAGAATTCACCCCTCCACTTT.

V and J are TRBV5-1 and TRBJ1-3; D unresolved. The germline V gene encodes CDR1 SGHRS and CDR2 YFSETQ. The CDR3 covers 13 residues. V gave up 0 bases and J gave up 4 bases, with 5 bases separating them. The CDR3 protein is CASSLAQGNTIYF. CDR3 nucleotides: TGCGCCAGCAGCTTGGCCCAGGGAAACACCATATATTTT.

V usage is TRBV10-3 and J usage is TRBJ2-7; D gene uncertain. This CDR3 is 14 amino acids long. The V gene lost 6 bases and the J gene lost 4 bases, with 16 bases spanning the gap. Germline V CDR1 and CDR2: ENHRY, SYGVKD. The CDR3 nucleotides read TGTGCCATCAGCTTCGACTCCGCGGCGTACGAGCAGTACTTC. It yields the protein CAISFDSAAYEQYF.

The V and J genes are TRBV6-5 and TRBJ2-3, with TRBD2 matching 9 bases. The V gene's germline CDR1 is MNHEY and CDR2 SVGAGI. V shed 8 bases and J 14 bases; nucleotides not matched to a gene: 20. This CDR3 is built from 15 residues. CDR3 sequence reads: CASSNQGGAGGRRYF. CDR3 coding DNA: TGTGCCAGCTCCAACCAGGGCGGAGCGGGGGGTCGACGGTATTTT.

The chain recombines TRBV2 with TRBJ1-2; D may be TRBD1 (5 bases). Germline CDR1 and CDR2: SNHLY and FYNNEI. The length of the CDR3 is 12 residues. V was shortened by 2 bases and J by 8 bases, with 9 bases between the two germline ends. The CDR3 DNA is TGTGCCAGCAGTGAATCGGGGGAAGGCTACACCTTC. Translation gives CASSESGEGYTF.

This chain links TRBV19 with TRBJ2-7; D is possibly TRBD1 (6 bases). Trimming left V 1 base short and J 3 bases short, with 13 bases between. Germline CDR1 and CDR2: LNHDA and SQIVND (reference sequence). The CDR3 totals 15 residues. As DNA, the CDR3 is TGTGCCAGTAGTATAGCTCCTGCAGGGGACTACGAGCAGTACTTC. Residues: CASSIAPAGDYEQYF. The full variable domain, its missing parts supplied by reference TRBV19 and TRBJ2-7, is DGGITQSPKYLFRKEGQNVTLSCEQNLNHDAMYWYRQDPGQGLRLIYYSQIVNDFQKGDIAEGYSVSREKKESFPLTVTSAQKNPTAFYLCASSIAPAGDYEQYFGPGTRLTVT.

The chain recombines TRBV5-1 with TRBJ2-3; tentative D call: TRBD2 (6 bases). The length of the CDR3 is 16 residues. V lost 0 bases and J lost 2, with 13 bases in between. The germline CDR1 and CDR2 sequences are SGHRS and YFSETQ. The DNA for the CDR3 is TGCGCCAGCAGCTTGGGACTTGGCGGGGACACAGATACGCAGTATTTT. Protein sequence: CASSLGLGGDTDTQYF.

In the case of this clone: This same CDR3 is encoded by further DNA sequences in the sample. The CDR3 loop is CASRGGATYEQYF. CDR3 sequence (DNA): TGTGCCAGCCGAGGGGGCGCCACCTACGAGCAGTACTTC. The V call is TRBV6-1, the J call TRBJ2-7, with 7 bases lining up with TRBD1. J was trimmed by 2 bases and V by 8 bases; bases with no gene match: 6. Germline V gene sequence: CDR1 MNHNS, CDR2 SASEGT. There are 13 residues in the CDR3.

Remarks on this clone: Germline is not matched at one junction end, which may reflect a read error. V gene TRBV6-5 combines with J gene TRBJ2-1, with TRBD1 as a possible D gene (6 bases). The V gene's germline CDR1 is MNHEY and CDR2 SVGAGI. The CDR3 totals 11 residues. The CDR3 DNA sequence: TGTGCCAGCAGTTATGAGGGGGAGCGGTTCTTC. Translating gives CASSYEGERFF.

V and J are TRBV6-1 and TRBJ1-3; 7 positions agree with TRBD1. The J segment lost 3 bases and the V segment lost 4 bases, leaving 6 bases of the junction unmatched. Per germline, CDR1 MNHNS and CDR2 SASEGT. CDR3 size: 15 residues. The CDR3 DNA reads TGTGCCAGCAGTGGGCGGACAGGCGGTGGAAACACCATATATTTT. It encodes CASSGRTGGGNTIYF.

The V call is TRBV7-9, the J call TRBJ1-5; 8 bases are a match to TRBD1. From germline, CDR1 is SEHNR and CDR2 FQNEAQ (reference sequence). With 6 bases clipped from V and 6 bases from J, the junction kept 7 bases outside the gene matches. The CDR3 loop spans 14 amino acids. CDR3 sequence: CASSPGTGLQPQHF. CDR3 DNA sequence: TGTGCCAGCAGTCCCGGGACAGGTCTTCAGCCCCAGCATTTT.

This clone appeared a few times. J is TRBJ1-1 and V is TRBV7-9; 9 bases line up with TRBD1. Germline V lookup: CDR1 SEHNR, CDR2 FQNEAQ (reference sequence). Trimming cost V 4 bases and J 1 base; bases outside gene matches: 4. There are 15 residues in the CDR3. The CDR3 here is CASSSPGQGNTEAFF. In DNA, the CDR3 is TGTGCCAGCAGCTCGCCGGGACAGGGGAACACTGAAGCTTTCTTT.

The gene calls are TRBV7-6 and TRBJ2-2; 8 bases are a match to TRBD1. J was trimmed by 5 bases and V by 2 bases; bases with no gene match: 22. The germline V gene has CDR1 SGHVS and CDR2 FNYEAQ. This CDR3 has 21 residues. CDR3 sequence reads: CASSLFVAGGKRGKWTGELFF. The CDR3 DNA sequence: TGTGCCAGCAGCTTATTTGTAGCAGGGGGCAAGAGGGGAAAATGGACCGGGGAGCTGTTTTTT.